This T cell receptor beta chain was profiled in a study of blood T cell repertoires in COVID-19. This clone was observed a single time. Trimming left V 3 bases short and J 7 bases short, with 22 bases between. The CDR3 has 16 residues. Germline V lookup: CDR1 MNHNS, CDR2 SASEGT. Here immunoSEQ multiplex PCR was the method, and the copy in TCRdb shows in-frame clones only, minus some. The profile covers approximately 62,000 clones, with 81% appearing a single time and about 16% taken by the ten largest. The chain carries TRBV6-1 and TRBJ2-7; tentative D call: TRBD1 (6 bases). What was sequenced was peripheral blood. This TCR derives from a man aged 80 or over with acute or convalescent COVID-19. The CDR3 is CASSDIPDSLPREQYF. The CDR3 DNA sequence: TGTGCCAGCAGTGATATTCCGGACAGCCTCCCCAGGGAGCAGTACTTC.